The 32 T cell receptor beta chains reported below all come from one sample, sequenced in a study of shared clonotypes between healthy human individuals. Some clones are missing from TCRdb's copy, which holds only in-frame ones; the method was immunoSEQ multiplex PCR. The table records 2 million to 2.5 million clones, 93% of them present only once. Sequenced: naive CD4+ T cells from PBMCs. Indicated subset: CD45RA+ positively selected. The receptors here all came from a man aged 18 to 35 in good health. Some clones in this sample may be carry-over from other donors' samples.

The rearrangement links TRBV7-9 to TRBJ2-2, with unresolved D. The length of the CDR3 is 15 residues. CDR1 and CDR2 from the germline V gene are SEHNR and FQNEAQ (reference sequence). Trimming stripped 1 base from V and 6 bases from J, with 12 bases between. The DNA for the CDR3 is TGTGCCAGCAGCTTAGAGTTATTGAGGTCCGGGGAGCTGTTTTTT. Its translation is CASSLELLRSGELFF. The full variable domain, rest sourced from reference TRBV7-9 and TRBJ2-2, is DTGVSQNPRHKITKRGQNVTFRCDPISEHNRLYWYRQTLGQGPEFLTYFQNEAQLEKSRLLSDRFSAERPKGSFSTLEIQRTEQGDSAMYLCASSLELLRSGELFFGEGSRLTVL.

This chain connects TRBV5-1 to TRBJ2-3, with TRBD2 matching 10 bases. The V gene's germline CDR1 is SGHRS and CDR2 YFSETQ. Trimming took 4 bases from V and 6 from J; bases not matched to a gene: 14. The CDR3 is 17 amino acids. The DNA for the CDR3 is TGCGCCAGCAGCCCCTTCGGTCTAGCGGGAGAAGAGGATACGCAGTATTTT. Amino acid sequence: CASSPFGLAGEEDTQYF.

This clone was detected only once. The V and J genes are TRBV5-1 and TRBJ2-5, with 9 bases matching TRBD2. Germline V CDR1 and CDR2: SGHRS, YFSETQ. CDR3 length: 15 residues. J was trimmed by 4 bases and V by 5 bases; bases with no gene match: 9. The DNA for the CDR3 is TGCGCCAGCAGGCTGAACGGACTAGCGTCAGAGACCCAGTACTTC. Translating it yields CASRLNGLASETQYF.

The rearrangement links TRBV2 to TRBJ1-3; D gene uncertain. CDR3 length: 12 residues. Germline V gives CDR1 SNHLY, CDR2 FYNNEI. V shed 5 bases and J shed 1 base, with 3 bases lying between them. The CDR3 region is CASSLSGNTIYF. CDR3 sequence (DNA): TGTGCCAGCAGTCTGTCTGGAAACACCATATATTTT. The full variable domain, rest sourced from reference TRBV2 and TRBJ1-3, is EPEVTQTPSHQVTQMGQEVILRCVPISNHLYFYWYRQILGQKVEFLVSFYNNEISEKSEIFDDQFSVERPDGSNFTLKIRSTKLEDSAMYFCASSLSGNTIYFGEGSWLTVV.

The gene calls are TRBV5-6 and TRBJ1-1; D might be TRBD1 (6 bases). V lost 4 bases and J lost 0, with 16 bases in between. This CDR3 has 16 residues. Germline V gene data show CDR1 as SGHDT and CDR2 as YYEEEE. CDR3 nucleotide sequence: TGTGCCAGCAGCCCACGGACAGTCGCTATGAACACTGAAGCTTTCTTT. Residues: CASSPRTVAMNTEAFF.

V gene TRBV5-1 combines with J gene TRBJ2-2; 12 bases fit TRBD2. The germline CDR1 and CDR2 sequences are SGHRS and YFSETQ. This CDR3 is built from 16 residues. Unmatched junction bases numbered 4, after V lost 6 bases and J lost 1 base. DNA of the CDR3: TGCGCCAGCACCTGGGGACTAGCGGGGAACACCGGGGAGCTGTTTTTT. It translates to CASTWGLAGNTGELFF.

This clone was seen a single time. The rearrangement uses TRBV18 and TRBJ2-1; D may correspond to TRBD1 or TRBD2 (5 bases each). The germline V gene encodes CDR1 KGHSH and CDR2 LQKENI. The V and J ends lost 3 bases and 4 bases respectively, with 19 bases between them. This CDR3 has 17 residues. The CDR3 DNA is TGTGCCAGCTCACCTCGTAGCCGGGACGGGCGATACAATGAGCAGTTCTTC. Translating it yields CASSPRSRDGRYNEQFF.

This rearrangement joins TRBV30 to TRBJ2-7; D gene unclear. V shed 0 bases and J shed 0 bases, with 6 bases lying between them. CDR1 is GTSNPN and CDR2 is SVGIG in the germline V gene (reference sequence). The CDR3 length is 13 residues. Here the CDR3 DNA reads TGTGCCTGGAGTGTAAGCCCCTCCTACGAGCAGTACTTC. It yields the protein CAWSVSPSYEQYF.

The chain carries TRBV7-2 and TRBJ1-5; D gene uncertain. The CDR3 is made up of 12 amino acids. Per the germline V gene, CDR1 is SGHTA and CDR2 is FQGNSA. Trimming stripped 1 base from V and 16 bases from J, with 14 bases between. The DNA for the CDR3 is TGTGCCAGCAGCTTAGATGGACCGCCTAGACATTTT. Its translation is CASSLDGPPRHF.

On this clone: The same CDR3 arises from other DNA sequences in this sample as well. This chain links TRBV19 with TRBJ2-6; the match to TRBD1 covers 7 bases. The germline gives CDR1 LNHDA, CDR2 SQIVND (reference sequence). J gave up 0 bases and V 4 bases, and 0 bases lay outside the gene matches. The CDR3 sequence is 15 residues long. CDR3: CASSTGGSGANVLTF. In nucleotides, the CDR3 is TGTGCCAGTAGTACAGGGGGCTCTGGGGCCAACGTCCTGACTTTC.

This chain links TRBV11-3 with TRBJ1-2; perhaps TRBD1 as D (6 bases). Germline assignment: CDR1 SGHNT and CDR2 YENEEA. This CDR3 spans 14 amino acids. Trimming left V 5 bases short and J 8 bases short, with 18 bases between. Written as DNA, the CDR3 is TGTGCCAGCAGCAGGACAGCCGGGGGGGAAGGCTACACCTTC. As protein: CASSRTAGGEGYTF. The full variable domain, completed using reference TRBV11-3 and TRBJ1-2, is EAGVVQSPRYKIIEKKQPVAFWCNPISGHNTLYWYLQNLGQGPELLIRYENEEAVDDSQLPKDRFSAERLKGVDSTLKIQPAELGDSAVYLCASSRTAGGEGYTFGSGTRLTVV.

J is TRBJ2-1 and V is TRBV4-1; 7 bases line up with TRBD2. The CDR3 runs 18 residues. With V trimmed by 1 base and J by 5 bases, 14 bases remained unmatched. The germline V gene encodes CDR1 MGHRA and CDR2 YSYEKL. Here the CDR3 DNA reads TGCGCCAGCAGCCAAGTGATTGGGTACGGGACTAACAACAATGAGCAGTTCTTC. This sequence encodes CASSQVIGYGTNNNEQFF.

This chain links TRBV28 with TRBJ2-1; 7 bases match TRBD1. Germline-derived CDR1 and CDR2 are MDHEN and SYDVKM. The CDR3 sequence is 14 residues long. J was trimmed by 8 bases and V by 7 bases; bases with no gene match: 11. The CDR3 DNA follows: TGTGCCAGCATCCTCCGACAGGGTCGGGATGAGCAGTTCTTC. The encoded protein is CASILRQGRDEQFF.

The J gene is TRBJ2-4, the V gene TRBV4-1; 8 bases fit TRBD1. CDR3 size: 16 residues. The V gene end was trimmed by 2 bases and the J gene end by 5 bases; junction bases not matched to a gene: 8. Looked up from germline, CDR1 is MGHRA and CDR2 is YSYEKL. CDR3 region: CASSQPGGERENIQYF. The CDR3 DNA sequence: TGCGCCAGCAGCCAACCAGGGGGCGAGAGGGAAAACATTCAGTACTTC.

This chain links TRBV5-1 with TRBJ2-7, with 8 nucleotides matching TRBD1. This CDR3 region has 13 residues. With V trimmed by 4 bases and J by 3 bases, 3 bases remained unmatched. CDR1 is SGHRS, CDR2 YFSETQ, per germline. CDR3 DNA sequence: TGCGCCAGCAGCAACGGACAGGGCTACGAGCAGTACTTC. This translates into CASSNGQGYEQYF.

The gene calls are TRBV9 and TRBJ2-3; TRBD1 is a possible D gene (5 bases). Germline V lookup: CDR1 SGDLS, CDR2 YYNGEE. V lost 0 bases and J 2 bases, leaving 10 bases between the germline ends. The CDR3 sequence is 15 residues long. CDR3 amino acids: CASSVGRVITDTQYF. The CDR3 coding sequence is TGTGCCAGCAGCGTAGGCAGGGTTATCACAGATACGCAGTATTTT.

J is TRBJ2-5 and V is TRBV11-2; no clear D. The ends were cut back, 5 bases at V and 1 base at J, with 11 bases in the middle. CDR3 length: 14 amino acids. Per the germline V gene, CDR1 is SGHAT and CDR2 is FQNNGV. The chain's CDR3 is CASSPLWGQETQYF. The CDR3 DNA is TGTGCCAGCAGCCCCCTCTGGGGCCAAGAGACCCAGTACTTC.

This chain joins TRBV4-2 and TRBJ2-3; TRBD2 aligns across 12 bases. The CDR3 runs to 16 residues. The V and J ends lost 4 bases and 2 bases, in that order; junction bases with no gene match: 4. Germline CDR1 reads LGHNA; CDR2 reads YNFKEQ. CDR3 bases: TGTGCCAGCAGCCCCCGGACTAGCGGGAACACAGATACGCAGTATTTT. Translated: CASSPRTSGNTDTQYF.

This clone was observed once. The chain carries TRBV5-8 and TRBJ1-2; D is undetermined. V lost 4 bases to trimming and J lost 8 bases, with 15 bases between them. The CDR3 totals 13 residues. Germline CDR1 is SGHTS and CDR2 is YDEGEE. This chain's CDR3 is CASSETDSNGYTF. The DNA of the CDR3 is TGTGCCAGCAGCGAAACAGACTCCAACGGCTACACCTTC.

This sequence joins TRBV6-1 and TRBJ2-1, with D perhaps being TRBD1 or TRBD2 (5 bases each). The V end lost 4 bases, the J end lost 2 bases, and 15 bases lay between the germline ends. Germline V gene lookup returns CDR1 MNHNS and CDR2 SASEGT. The CDR3 has 16 amino acids. The CDR3 spells CASSGPGTRTYNEQFF. In DNA form, the CDR3 reads TGTGCCAGCAGTGGTCCGGGGACGAGAACCTACAATGAGCAGTTCTTC.

V usage is TRBV13 and J usage is TRBJ1-3, with 8 bases matching TRBD1. Germline CDR1 is PRHDT and CDR2 is FYEKMQ (reference sequence). Unmatched junction bases numbered 6, after V lost 4 bases and J lost 7 bases. This CDR3 contains 14 residues. In nucleotides, the CDR3 is TGTGCCAGCAGCTCAATACAGGGGGTTAACACCATATATTTT. Its translation: CASSSIQGVNTIYF.

This clone was seen once. In DNA, the CDR3 is TGTGCCAGCAGTTCCGGGGGGGACTCTGGAAACACCATATATTTT. Its protein product is CASSSGGDSGNTIYF. The chain employs TRBV28 and TRBJ1-3; maybe TRBD1 (5 bases). This CDR3 region has 15 residues. Germline-derived CDR1 and CDR2 are MDHEN and SYDVKM. V lost 4 bases and J lost 0, with 10 bases in between.

V usage is TRBV2 and J usage is TRBJ1-3; a weak D match, TRBD1 (5 bases). The germline V gene encodes CDR1 SNHLY and CDR2 FYNNEI. This CDR3 is built from 14 residues. Trimming cost V 6 bases and J 6 bases, with 15 bases left between them. CDR3 residues: CASRNQGVVNTIYF. In DNA, the CDR3 is TGTGCCAGCAGGAACCAGGGTGTAGTAAACACCATATATTTT.

The V call is TRBV10-2, the J call TRBJ1-5; D is unresolved. CDR1 WSHSY and CDR2 SAAADI come from the germline V gene. Trimming removed 1 base from V and 9 bases from J, with 7 bases in between. This CDR3 spans 12 amino acids. The DNA for the CDR3 is TGCGCCAGCAGTGAGTTATTCCCGCCCCAGCATTTT. This translates into CASSELFPPQHF.

The rearrangement uses TRBV2 and TRBJ2-3; 8 nucleotides agree with TRBD1. The J segment lost 6 bases and the V segment lost 8 bases, leaving 10 bases of the junction unmatched. There are 14 residues in the CDR3. Germline CDR1 is SNHLY and CDR2 is FYNNEI. CDR3: CASGRQGMIDTQYF. CDR3 DNA: TGTGCCAGCGGAAGACAGGGGATGATTGATACGCAGTATTTT.

The CDR3 sequence is CASSLWRDNEQFF. DNA for the CDR3: TGTGCCAGCAGCTTATGGAGGGACAATGAGCAGTTCTTC. The chain uses TRBV7-6 and TRBJ2-1; D is perhaps TRBD2 (6 bases). The germline V and J ends were trimmed by 2 bases and 5 bases, with 7 bases remaining between them. Germline V lookup: CDR1 SGHVS, CDR2 FNYEAQ. The CDR3 covers 13 residues.

The CDR3 sequence is CASSVQGASLEQYF. The CDR3 DNA reads as TGTGCCAGCAGCGTACAGGGGGCCTCCCTCGAGCAGTACTTC. The chain uses TRBV9 and TRBJ2-7; 8 positions agree with TRBD1. The germline V gene encodes CDR1 SGDLS and CDR2 YYNGEE. CDR3 length: 14 residues. V lost 1 base, J lost 6 bases, and 6 bases stayed unmatched.

The chain joins TRBV4-1 to TRBJ2-5; tentative D call: TRBD2 (6 bases). V was pared by 3 bases and J by 5 bases, with 13 bases between. The CDR3 extends over 14 amino acids. Germline V gives CDR1 MGHRA, CDR2 YSYEKL. The CDR3 loop is CASSHLLASETQYF. Here the CDR3 DNA reads TGCGCCAGCAGCCACCTACTAGCTTCCGAGACCCAGTACTTC.

The gene calls are TRBV5-1 and TRBJ2-7; weak D call: TRBD2 (6 bases). V was cut by 1 base and J by 6 bases, with 17 bases left in between. Germline loops: CDR1 SGHRS, CDR2 YFSETQ. This CDR3 has 15 residues. The CDR3 DNA follows: TGCGCCAGCAGCTTGCAAGGGGAGGATTGGAGCGAGCAGTACTTC. Residues: CASSLQGEDWSEQYF.

In its sample, this clone was seen once. This chain links TRBV30 with TRBJ2-7; D ambiguous. The CDR3 totals 11 residues. V was trimmed by 3 bases and J by 5 bases, leaving 8 bases between them. Germline lookup yields CDR1 GTSNPN and CDR2 SVGIG (reference sequence). CDR3 in amino acids: CAWRLADEQYF. The CDR3 DNA sequence: TGTGCCTGGAGATTGGCCGACGAGCAGTACTTC.

This clone came up a few times. The V gene is TRBV19, the J gene TRBJ1-4; D ambiguous. This CDR3 has 12 amino acids. V gave up 1 base and J gave up 8 bases, with 5 bases separating them. Germline V gene lookup returns CDR1 LNHDA and CDR2 SQIVND (reference sequence). The CDR3 reads CASSIAAEKLFF. The CDR3 region has the DNA TGTGCCAGTAGTATAGCAGCCGAAAAACTGTTTTTT.

The chain uses TRBV5-8 and TRBJ1-3; no clear D gene. V was trimmed by 5 bases and J by 2 bases, leaving 8 bases between them. The CDR3 is 13 residues long. Looked up from germline, CDR1 is SGHTS and CDR2 is YDEGEE. The CDR3, as DNA: TGTGCCAGCAGGATCAGGCCTGGAAACACCATATATTTT. Translated, it gives CASRIRPGNTIYF.